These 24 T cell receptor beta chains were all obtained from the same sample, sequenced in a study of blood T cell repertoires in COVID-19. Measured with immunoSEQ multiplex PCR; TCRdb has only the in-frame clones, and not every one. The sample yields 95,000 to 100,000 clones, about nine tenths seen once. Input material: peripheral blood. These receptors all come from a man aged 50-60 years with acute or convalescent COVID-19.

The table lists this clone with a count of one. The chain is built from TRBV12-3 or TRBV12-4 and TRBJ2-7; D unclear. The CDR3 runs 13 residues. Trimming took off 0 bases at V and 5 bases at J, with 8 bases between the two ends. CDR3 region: CASSLALSDEQYF. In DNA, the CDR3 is TGTGCCAGCAGTTTAGCCCTATCGGACGAGCAGTACTTC.

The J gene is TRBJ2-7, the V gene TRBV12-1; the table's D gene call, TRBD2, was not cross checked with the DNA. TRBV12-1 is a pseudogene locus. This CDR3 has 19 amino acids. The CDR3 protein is CASSPGTSGGIHESYEQYF. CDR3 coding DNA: TGTGCCAGCAGCCCCGGGACTAGCGGGGGAATACATGAATCCTACGAGCAGTACTTC.

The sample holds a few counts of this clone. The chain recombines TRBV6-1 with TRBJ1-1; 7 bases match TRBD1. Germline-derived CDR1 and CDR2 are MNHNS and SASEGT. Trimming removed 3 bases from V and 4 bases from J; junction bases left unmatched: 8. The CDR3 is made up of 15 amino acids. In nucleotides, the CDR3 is TGTGCCAGCAGTGACCCTACCAGGGGGGTCACTGAAGCTTTCTTT. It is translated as CASSDPTRGVTEAFF.

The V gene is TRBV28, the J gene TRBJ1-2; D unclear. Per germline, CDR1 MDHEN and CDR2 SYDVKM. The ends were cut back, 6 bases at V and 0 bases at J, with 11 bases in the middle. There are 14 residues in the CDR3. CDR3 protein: CASSLTTPNYGYTF. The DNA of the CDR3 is TGTGCCAGCAGCCTGACAACCCCTAACTATGGCTACACCTTC.

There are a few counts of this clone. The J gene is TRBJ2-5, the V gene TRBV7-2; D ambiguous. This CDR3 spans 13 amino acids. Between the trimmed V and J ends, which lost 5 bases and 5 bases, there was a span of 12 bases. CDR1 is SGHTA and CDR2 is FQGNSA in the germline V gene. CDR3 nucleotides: TGTGCCAGCAGCCCTTCTTATTCGGAGACCCAGTACTTC. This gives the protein CASSPSYSETQYF.

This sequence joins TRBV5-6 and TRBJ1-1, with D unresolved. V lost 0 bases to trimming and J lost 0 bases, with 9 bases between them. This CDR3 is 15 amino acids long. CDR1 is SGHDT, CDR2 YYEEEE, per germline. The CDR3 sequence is CASSLAPGVNTEAFF. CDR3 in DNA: TGTGCCAGCAGCTTGGCCCCCGGAGTGAACACTGAAGCTTTCTTT.

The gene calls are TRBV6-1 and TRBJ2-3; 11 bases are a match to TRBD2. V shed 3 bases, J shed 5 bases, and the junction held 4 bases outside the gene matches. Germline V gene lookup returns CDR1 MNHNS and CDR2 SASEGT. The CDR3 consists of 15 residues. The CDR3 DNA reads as TGTGCCAGCAGTGATCTAGCGGGGGGCCTAGATACGCAGTATTTT. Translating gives CASSDLAGGLDTQYF.

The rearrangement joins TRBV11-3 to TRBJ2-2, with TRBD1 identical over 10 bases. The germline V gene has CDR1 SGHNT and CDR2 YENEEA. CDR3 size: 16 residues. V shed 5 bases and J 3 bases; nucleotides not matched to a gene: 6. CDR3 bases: TGTGCCAGCAGCGTAACCGGGACAGGGGACACCGGGGAGCTGTTTTTT. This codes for CASSVTGTGDTGELFF.

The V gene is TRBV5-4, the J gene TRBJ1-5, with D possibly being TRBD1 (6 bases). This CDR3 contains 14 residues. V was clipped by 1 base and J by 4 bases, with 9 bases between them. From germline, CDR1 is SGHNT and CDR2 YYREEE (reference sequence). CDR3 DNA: TGTGCCAGCAGCTTGTGGGGGCCTAATCAGCCCCAGCATTTT. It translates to CASSLWGPNQPQHF.

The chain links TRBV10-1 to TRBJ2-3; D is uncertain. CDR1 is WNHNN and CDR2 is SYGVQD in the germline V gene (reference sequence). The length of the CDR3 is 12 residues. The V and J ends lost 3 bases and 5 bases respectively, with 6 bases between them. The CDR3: CASSDPGDTQYF. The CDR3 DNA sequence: TGCGCCAGCAGTGATCCCGGAGATACGCAGTATTTT.

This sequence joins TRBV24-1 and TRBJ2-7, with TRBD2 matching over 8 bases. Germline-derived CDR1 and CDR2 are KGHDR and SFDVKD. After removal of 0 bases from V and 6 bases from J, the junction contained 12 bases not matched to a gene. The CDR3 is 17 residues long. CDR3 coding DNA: TGTGCCACCAGTGATTTGCAAGGGGAAAAGCGGGAGTGCGAGCAGTACTTC. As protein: CATSDLQGEKRECEQYF.

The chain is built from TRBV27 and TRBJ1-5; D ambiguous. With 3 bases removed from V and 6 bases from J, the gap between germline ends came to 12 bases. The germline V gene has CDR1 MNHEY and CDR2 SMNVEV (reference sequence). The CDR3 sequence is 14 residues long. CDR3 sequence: CASSFGQRGQPQHF. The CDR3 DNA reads TGTGCCAGCAGTTTCGGGCAGCGGGGTCAGCCCCAGCATTTT.

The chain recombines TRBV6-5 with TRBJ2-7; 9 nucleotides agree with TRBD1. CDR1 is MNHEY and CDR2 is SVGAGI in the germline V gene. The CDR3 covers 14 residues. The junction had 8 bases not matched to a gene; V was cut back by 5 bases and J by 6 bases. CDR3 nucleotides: TGTGCCAGCAGTCCGGGACAGGGCGCGCTCGAGCAGTACTTC. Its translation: CASSPGQGALEQYF.

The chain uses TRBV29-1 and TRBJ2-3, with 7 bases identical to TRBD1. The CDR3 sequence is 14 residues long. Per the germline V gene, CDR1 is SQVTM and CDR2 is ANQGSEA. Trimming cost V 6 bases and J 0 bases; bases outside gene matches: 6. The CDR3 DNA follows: TGCAGCGTGGCGGAGACAGGGAGCACAGATACGCAGTATTTT. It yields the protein CSVAETGSTDTQYF.

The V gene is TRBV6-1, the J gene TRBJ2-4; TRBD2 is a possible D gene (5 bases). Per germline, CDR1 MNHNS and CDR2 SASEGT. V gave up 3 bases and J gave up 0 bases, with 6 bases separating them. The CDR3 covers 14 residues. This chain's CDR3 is CASSEGAAKNIQYF. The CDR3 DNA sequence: TGTGCCAGCAGTGAGGGAGCAGCCAAAAACATTCAGTACTTC.

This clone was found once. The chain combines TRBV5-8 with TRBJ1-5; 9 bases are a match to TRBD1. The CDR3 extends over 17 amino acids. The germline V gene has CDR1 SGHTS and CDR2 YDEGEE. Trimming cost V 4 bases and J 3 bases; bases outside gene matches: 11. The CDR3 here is CASSAGQGFPYNQPQHF. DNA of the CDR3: TGTGCCAGCAGCGCCGGACAGGGGTTCCCTTACAATCAGCCCCAGCATTTT.

The CDR3 region has the DNA TGTGCCAGCAGCCCCATCAGCCAGGGGGCAGGGGGGGCCAACGTCCTGACTTTC. As protein: CASSPISQGAGGANVLTF. The chain combines TRBV11-2 with TRBJ2-6; 8 bases line up with TRBD1. Germline V CDR1 and CDR2: SGHAT, FQNNGV. The CDR3 is 18 residues long. Trimming cost V 5 bases and J 4 bases; bases outside gene matches: 13.

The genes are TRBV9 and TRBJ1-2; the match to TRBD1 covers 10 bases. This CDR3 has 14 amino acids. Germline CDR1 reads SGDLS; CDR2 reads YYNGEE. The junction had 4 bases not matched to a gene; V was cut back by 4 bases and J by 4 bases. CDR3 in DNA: TGTGCCAGCAGCACTCGACAGGGGGCCTATGGCTACACCTTC. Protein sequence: CASSTRQGAYGYTF.

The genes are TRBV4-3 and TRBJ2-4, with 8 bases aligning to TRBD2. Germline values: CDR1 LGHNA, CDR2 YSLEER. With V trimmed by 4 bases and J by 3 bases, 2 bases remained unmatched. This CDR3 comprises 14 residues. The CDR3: CASSPSGGKNIQYF. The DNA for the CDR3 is TGCGCCAGCAGCCCCAGCGGGGGCAAAAACATTCAGTACTTC.

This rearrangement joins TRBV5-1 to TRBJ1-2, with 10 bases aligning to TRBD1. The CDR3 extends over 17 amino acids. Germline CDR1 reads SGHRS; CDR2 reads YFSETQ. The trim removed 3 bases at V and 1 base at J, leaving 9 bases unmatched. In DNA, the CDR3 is TGCGCCAGCAGCTCACCCTCCGGGACAGGGGTTAACTATGGCTACACCTTC. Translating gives CASSSPSGTGVNYGYTF.

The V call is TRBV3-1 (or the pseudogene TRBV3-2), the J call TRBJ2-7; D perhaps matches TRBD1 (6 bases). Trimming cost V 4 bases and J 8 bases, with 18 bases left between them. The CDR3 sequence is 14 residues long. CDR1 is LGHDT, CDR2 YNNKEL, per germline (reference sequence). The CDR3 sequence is CASSPDSTGQQQYF. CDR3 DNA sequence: TGTGCCAGCAGCCCGGACAGTACCGGCCAACAGCAGTACTTC.

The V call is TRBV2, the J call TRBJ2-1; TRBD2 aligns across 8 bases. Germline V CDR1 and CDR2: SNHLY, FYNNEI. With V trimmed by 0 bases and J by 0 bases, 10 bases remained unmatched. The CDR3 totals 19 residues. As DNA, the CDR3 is TGTGCCAGCAGTGAAGCGAAAAGCGGGGGAGACATCTCCTACAATGAGCAGTTCTTC. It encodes CASSEAKSGGDISYNEQFF.

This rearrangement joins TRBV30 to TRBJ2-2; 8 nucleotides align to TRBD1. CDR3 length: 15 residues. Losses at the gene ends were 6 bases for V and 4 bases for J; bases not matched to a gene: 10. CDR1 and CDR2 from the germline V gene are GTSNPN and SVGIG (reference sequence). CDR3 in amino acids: CACKGQGLVTGELFF. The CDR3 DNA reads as TGTGCCTGCAAAGGACAGGGTCTCGTCACCGGGGAGCTGTTTTTT.

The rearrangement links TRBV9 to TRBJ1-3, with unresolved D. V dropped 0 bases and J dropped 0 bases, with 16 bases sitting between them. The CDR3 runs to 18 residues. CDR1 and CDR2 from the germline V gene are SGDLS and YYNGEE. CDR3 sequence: CASSVGSSRSGSGNTIYF. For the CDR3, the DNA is TGTGCCAGCAGCGTAGGCAGTTCGAGATCGGGCTCTGGAAACACCATATATTTT. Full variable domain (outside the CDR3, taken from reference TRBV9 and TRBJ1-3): DSGVTQTPKHLITATGQRVTLRCSPRSGDLSVYWYQQSLDQGLQFLIQYYNGEERAKGNILERFSAQQFPDLHSELNLSSLELGDSALYFCASSVGSSRSGSGNTIYFGEGSWLTVV.